A selection of T cell receptor beta chains follows, all from one sample in a study of blood T cell repertoires in COVID-19. The protocol was immunoSEQ multiplex PCR, while the TCRdb copy is restricted to in-frame clones and leaves out a portion. Among 200,000 to 250,000 clones listed, roughly 85% were seen once. Sequencing was done on a sample of peripheral blood. These receptors all come from a man aged 50-60 years with COVID-19, enrolled during active disease. The CDR3 runs from the conserved cysteine through the conserved F or W. D genes are given only for firm matches. Expanded clones get a size class; other rows say once, few or many, or leave the size out.

size: -
V: TRBV11-2
J: TRBJ2-7
length: 18
D: -
DNA: TGTGCCAGCAGCTTAGATGAACAGGGCGTCCCGGGATCCTACGAGCAGTACTTC
CDR3: CASSLDEQGVPGSYEQYF

size: -
V: TRBV4-2
J: TRBJ2-1
length: 16
D: TRBD2
DNA: TGTGCCAGCAGCCAAGATCTCCTAGCGGGGGGGGCTGAGCAGTTCTTC
CDR3: CASSQDLLAGGAEQFF

size: -
V: TRBV10-3
J: TRBJ2-3
length: 14
D: TRBD2
DNA: TGTGCCATCAGTGAGTCGGGGAGGGCTGATACGCAGTATTTT
CDR3: CAISESGRADTQYF

size: -
V: TRBV10-1
J: TRBJ2-5
length: 13
D: TRBD1
DNA: TGCGCCAGCAGTCCCGGACAGGTAGAGACCCAGTACTTC
CDR3: CASSPGQVETQYF

size: once
V: TRBV4-3
J: TRBJ2-5
length: 16
D: TRBD2
DNA: TGCGCCAGCAGCCAGGAGAAGCGGGGGGGTGGTGAGACCCAGTACTTC
CDR3: CASSQEKRGGGETQYF

size: -
V: TRBV5-1
J: TRBJ2-3
length: 15
D: -
DNA: TGCGCCAGCAGCTTGTTCGGGACAAGCACAGATACGCAGTATTTT
CDR3: CASSLFGTSTDTQYF

size: -
V: TRBV29-1
J: TRBJ1-2
length: 13
D: -
DNA: TGCAGCGCCGGACCGGACAGCCCCTATGGCTACACCTTC
CDR3: CSAGPDSPYGYTF

size: -
V: TRBV11-2
J: TRBJ1-1
length: 15
D: -
DNA: TGTGCCAGCAGCTTAGTGGCCAGATTGAACACTGAAGCTTTCTTT
CDR3: CASSLVARLNTEAFF

size: once
V: TRBV18
J: TRBJ2-3
length: 14
D: TRBD2
DNA: TGTGCCAGCTCACTCGCGGGGGGGGTCGATACGCAGTATTTT
CDR3: CASSLAGGVDTQYF

size: -
V: TRBV28
J: TRBJ2-1
length: 15
D: TRBD2
DNA: TGTGCCAGCAGACCACTAGCGGGGGGGTACAATGAGCAGTTCTTC
CDR3: CASRPLAGGYNEQFF

size: few
V: TRBV11-3
J: TRBJ2-5
length: 16
D: TRBD2
DNA: TGTGCCAGCAGCCCTACTAGCGGGGGGGCTCAAGAGACCCAGTACTTC
CDR3: CASSPTSGGAQETQYF

size: -
V: TRBV7-2
J: TRBJ1-5
length: 14
D: TRBD1
DNA: TGTGCCAGCAGCTTCCGGACAGGAAATCAGCCCCAGCATTTT
CDR3: CASSFRTGNQPQHF

size: once
V: TRBV7-2
J: TRBJ1-2
length: 17
D: -
DNA: TGTGCCAGCAGCTTAGAAGTTGGGCGGGGGCCCGGAGATGGCTACACCTTC
CDR3: CASSLEVGRGPGDGYTF

size: -
V: TRBV11-2
J: TRBJ2-1
length: 13
D: TRBD2
DNA: TGTGCCAGCAGACTAGCGGGCCTCAATGAGCAGTTCTTC
CDR3: CASRLAGLNEQFF

size: -
V: TRBV3-1/TRBV3-2
J: TRBJ1-2
length: 17
D: TRBD1
DNA: TGTGCCAGCACCAGGACTACGGGACAGAGCCCTAACTATGGCTACACCTTC
CDR3: CASTRTTGQSPNYGYTF

size: -
V: TRBV14
J: TRBJ2-1
length: 12
D: TRBD1
DNA: TGTGCCAGCAGTCGACAGGGCAATGAGCAGTTCTTC
CDR3: CASSRQGNEQFF

size: -
V: TRBV3-1/TRBV3-2
J: TRBJ1-5
length: 14
D: TRBD1
DNA: TGTGCCAGCAGCCAAACAGGGGTCCATCAGCCCCAGCATTTT
CDR3: CASSQTGVHQPQHF

size: -
V: TRBV6-5
J: TRBJ2-7
length: 15
D: TRBD2
DNA: TGTGCCAGCAGCTGGACTAGCGGGGGGGCTGGGGAGCAGTACTTC
CDR3: CASSWTSGGAGEQYF

size: once
V: TRBV24-1
J: TRBJ2-2
length: 16
D: TRBD2
DNA: TGTGCCACCAGTGATCCTAGCGCGGGGGTGACCGGGGAGCTGTTTTTT
CDR3: CATSDPSAGVTGELFF

size: -
V: TRBV5-1
J: TRBJ2-2
length: 13
D: -
DNA: TGCGCCAGCAGCCCATACACCACCGGGGAGCTGTTTTTT
CDR3: CASSPYTTGELFF

size: -
V: TRBV7-2
J: TRBJ1-2
length: 14
D: TRBD1
DNA: TGTGCCAGCAGCTTATGGGGACAGAACTATGGCTACACCTTC
CDR3: CASSLWGQNYGYTF

size: many
V: TRBV20-1
J: TRBJ1-1
length: 12
D: -
DNA: TGCAGTGCTAGTCTTTCAGGGACTGAAGCTTTCTTT
CDR3: CSASLSGTEAFF

size: -
V: TRBV18
J: TRBJ1-6
length: 15
D: TRBD1
DNA: TGTGCCAGCTCACCGGGGACAGGGGAGGGATCACCCCTCCACTTT
CDR3: CASSPGTGEGSPLHF

size: -
V: TRBV5-8
J: TRBJ1-1
length: 13
D: -
DNA: TGTGCCAGCAGCTCCCGCGGGGTCGAGATAGCTTTCTTT
CDR3: CASSSRGVEIAFF

size: -
V: TRBV3-1/TRBV3-2
J: TRBJ1-6
length: 16
D: -
DNA: TGTGCCAGCAGCCAAGGGGTGGGAGGGGGTGGTTCACCCCTCCACTTT
CDR3: CASSQGVGGGGSPLHF

size: many
V: TRBV28
J: TRBJ2-7
length: 15
D: -
DNA: TGTGCCAGCCGTCTTACAGGCAAGTTGATTGGCGGGCAGTACTTC
CDR3: CASRLTGKLIGGQYF

size: -
V: TRBV15
J: TRBJ2-7
length: 16
D: -
DNA: TGTGCCACCAGCGGGATGAGGACTGGAAGCTCCTACGAGCAGTACTTC
CDR3: CATSGMRTGSSYEQYF

size: few
V: TRBV5-1
J: TRBJ1-2
length: 15
D: TRBD1
DNA: TGCGCCAGCAGCGCCGGACAGGGGGAGGCCTATGGCTACACCTTC
CDR3: CASSAGQGEAYGYTF

size: -
V: TRBV4-1
J: TRBJ2-5
length: 13
D: -
DNA: TGCGCCAGCAGCCAAGGTGTTCTGGAGACCCAGTACTTC
CDR3: CASSQGVLETQYF

size: -
V: TRBV6-1
J: TRBJ1-2
length: 14
D: TRBD1
DNA: TGTGCCAGCAGTGACGGGACAGGGAACTATGGCTACACCTTC
CDR3: CASSDGTGNYGYTF

size: -
V: TRBV6-2/TRBV6-3
J: TRBJ2-3
length: 16
D: TRBD2
DNA: TGTGCCAGCAGTTACTTTAGCGGGGGAAGCACAGATACGCAGTATTTT
CDR3: CASSYFSGGSTDTQYF

size: -
V: TRBV4-1
J: TRBJ2-7
length: 16
D: TRBD1
DNA: TGCGCCAGCAGCCAAGGCAGGGACAGGGAAGGGTTCGAGCAGTACTTC
CDR3: CASSQGRDREGFEQYF

size: -
V: TRBV13
J: TRBJ2-4
length: 16
D: -
DNA: TGTGCCAGCAGCTTAGAAGCGGGTGGGGTCAAAAACATTCAGTACTTC
CDR3: CASSLEAGGVKNIQYF

size: once
V: TRBV30
J: TRBJ1-1
length: 15
D: TRBD1
DNA: TGTGCCTGGAGTGATCGAGGACAGGGGAACACTGAAGCTTTCTTT
CDR3: CAWSDRGQGNTEAFF

size: -
V: TRBV19
J: TRBJ1-1
length: 15
D: -
DNA: TGTGCCAGTAGTATATCAGGGCGTAAGAACACTGAAGCTTTCTTT
CDR3: CASSISGRKNTEAFF

size: once
V: TRBV5-1
J: TRBJ2-7
length: 14
D: TRBD1
DNA: TGCGCCAGCAGCCCCGGACAGGTTCCCTACGAGCAGTACTTC
CDR3: CASSPGQVPYEQYF

size: -
V: TRBV6-4
J: TRBJ1-1
length: 14
D: -
DNA: TGTGCCAGCAGTGACTCGGGGGGGAACACTGAAGCTTTCTTT
CDR3: CASSDSGGNTEAFF

size: -
V: TRBV7-3
J: TRBJ2-2
length: 16
D: TRBD1
DNA: TGTGCCAGCAGCGGACCACAGGGGTGGGACACCGGGGAGCTGTTTTTT
CDR3: CASSGPQGWDTGELFF

size: -
V: TRBV30
J: TRBJ1-3
length: 17
D: TRBD1
DNA: TGTGCCTGGATGCAGGGGACAGGTTCCTCTTCTGGAAACACCATATATTTT
CDR3: CAWMQGTGSSSGNTIYF

size: -
V: TRBV2
J: TRBJ2-7
length: 14
D: TRBD1
DNA: TGTGCCAGCAGGCCGGGACAGGGCCCCTACGAGCAGTACTTC
CDR3: CASRPGQGPYEQYF

size: -
V: TRBV12-3/TRBV12-4
J: TRBJ1-4
length: 13
D: -
DNA: TGTGCCAGCAGAACCAGAAACCAGGGTGGGCTGTTTTTT
CDR3: CASRTRNQGGLFF

size: once
V: TRBV25-1
J: TRBJ1-5
length: 15
D: TRBD1
DNA: TGTGCCAGCAGTGACCGACAGGGGGCGAAACAGCCCCAGCATTTT
CDR3: CASSDRQGAKQPQHF

size: -
V: TRBV4-2
J: TRBJ2-3
length: 13
D: -
DNA: TGTGCCAGCAGCCAAGGGGCCGCAGATACGCAGTATTTT
CDR3: CASSQGAADTQYF

size: -
V: TRBV27
J: TRBJ1-5
length: 14
D: -
DNA: TGTGCCAGCAGTTTTACGGGAAACCCCGGGCCCCAGCATTTT
CDR3: CASSFTGNPGPQHF

size: -
V: TRBV10-3
J: TRBJ2-7
length: 17
D: TRBD2
DNA: TGTGCCATCAGTCAACCTTCTAGCGGATATTCCCCTCTCGAGCAGTACTTC
CDR3: CAISQPSSGYSPLEQYF